This T cell receptor (beta chain) stems from a study of cytomegalovirus exposure and HLA in healthy donors. This clone was found a few times. At one of its ends the junction is not consistent with the germline gene, which may arise from a read error. This CDR3 is built from 16 residues. Germline CDR1 is LNHDA and CDR2 is SQIVND (reference sequence). Primers included in the PCR were 60 Vbeta and 13 Jbeta primers. The data were produced by immunoSEQ multiplex PCR, yet TCRdb's version contains in-frame clones alone and is incomplete. The sample has approximately 82,000 clones; about 79% are singletons. This clonotype was obtained from a man aged 40-49 years in good health and CMV-seronegative. Sequencing was carried out using PBMCs. This rearrangement joins TRBV19 to TRBJ2-6; 9 nucleotides align to TRBD1. The CDR3: CASRDRARSGANGLTF. CDR3 bases: TGTGCCAGCAGGGACAGGGCCCGCTCTGGGGCCAACGGCCTGACTTTC. The full variable domain, rest sourced from reference TRBV19 and TRBJ2-6, is DGGITQSPKYLFRKEGQNVTLSCEQNLNHDAMYWYRQDPGQGLRLIYYSQIVNDFQKGDIAEGYSVSREKKESFPLTVTSAQKNPTAFYLCASRDRARSGANGLTFGAGSRLTVL.